This T cell receptor (beta chain) was identified during a study of T-cell memory formation after mild COVID-19. The CDR3 is 12 amino acids. Germline CDR1 is LGHDT and CDR2 is YNNKEL (reference sequence). Trimming pared 4 bases from V and 3 bases from J, leaving 6 bases between. TCRdb reprocessed the 5' RACE reads with MiXCR, giving one entry per CDR3 protein. Among around 250,000 distinct CDR3 sequences listed, around 15% were seen once. The V gene is TRBV3-1, the J gene TRBJ2-5; possibly TRBD2 for D (6 bases). This clonotype was obtained from a man between 18 and 29 years old who had mild COVID-19 (a few samples of this study predate the infection). Cell type and time point are not known. The sample comprised PBMCs or a T cell subset sorted from them (not recorded which). The CDR3 DNA is TGTGCCAGCAGCCTAGCGGAAGAGACCCAGTACTTC. Translation gives CASSLAEETQYF.